The T cell receptor (beta chain) under discussion was sequenced for a study of CD8 T cells in ankylosing spondylitis. Study conclusions and caveats: Ankylosing spondylitis blood seemed to carry a telltale TCR beta motif made of several highly homologous variants. Past research had described some motif variants in reactive arthritis synovial fluid and blood. Peripheral blood samples showed relatively rare disease-linked clones, and these clones were CD8+. Reported data indicate significant enrichment of disease-linked clones within matched ankylosing spondylitis synovial fluid.

A remark on this clonotype: Its antigen is unknown.

From germline, CDR1 is GTSNPN and CDR2 SVGIG (reference sequence). Trimming stripped 8 bases from V and 3 bases from J, with 10 bases between. The CDR3 sequence is 11 residues long. The TCR beta libraries were generated through quantitative 5'-RACE incorporating molecular barcodes. TCRdb processed the 5' RACE reads anew with MiXCR; each CDR3 protein has one entry. This sample yields fewer than 400,000 distinct CDR3 sequences, of which under 8.5% are seen a single time; 13% to 15% belongs to the top ten. Sample: blood, either unsorted or a sorted T cell fraction (not recorded which). This receptor was identified in a male donor with ankylosing spondylitis. V gene TRBV30 combines with J gene TRBJ1-1; D uncertain. Written as DNA, the CDR3 is TGTGCCCTGGAGCAGTACACTGAAGCTTTCTTT. As protein: CALEQYTEAFF.